The clone carrying this T cell receptor beta chain was seen ten or more times. A much larger clone differs from this one at a single base, so this may be a read error. No patient received treatment before thyroid surgery. The source of the sample is a study of metastatic and nonmetastatic thyroid tumors. With MiXCR, TCRdb reprocessed the PCR reads. Among more than 11,000 clones, 25% to 30% were seen once, and the ten largest hold approximately 4%. Per germline, CDR1 SGHDN and CDR2 FVKESK. The CDR3 loop spans 13 amino acids. Material for sequencing was blood. The source of this sequence is a female donor with papillary thyroid cancer or a benign thyroid nodule (not recorded which). Some clones in this sample may be carry-over from other donors' samples. This chain joins TRBV14 and TRBJ2-5; D remains ambiguous. CDR3 in amino acids: CASSQGVSETRYF. CDR3 coding DNA: TGTGCCAGCAGCCAAGGGGTTTCAGAGACCCGGTACTTC.